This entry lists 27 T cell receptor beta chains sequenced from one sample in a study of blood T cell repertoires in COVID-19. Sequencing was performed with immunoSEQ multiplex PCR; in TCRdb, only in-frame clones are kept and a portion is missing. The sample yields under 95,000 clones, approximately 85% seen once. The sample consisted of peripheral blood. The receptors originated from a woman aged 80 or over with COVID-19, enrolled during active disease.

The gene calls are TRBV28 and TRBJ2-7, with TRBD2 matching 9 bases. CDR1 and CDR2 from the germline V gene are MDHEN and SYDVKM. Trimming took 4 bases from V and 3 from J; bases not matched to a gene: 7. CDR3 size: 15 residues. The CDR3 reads CASSSSSGAFYEQYF. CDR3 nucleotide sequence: TGTGCCAGCAGTTCCTCTAGCGGGGCATTCTACGAGCAGTACTTC.

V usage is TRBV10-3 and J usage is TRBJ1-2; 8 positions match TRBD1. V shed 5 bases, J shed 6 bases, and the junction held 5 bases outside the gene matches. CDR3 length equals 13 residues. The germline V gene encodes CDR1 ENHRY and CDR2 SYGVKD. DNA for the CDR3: TGTGCCATCAGTTCGACAGGGGATAATGGCTACACCTTC. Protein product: CAISSTGDNGYTF.

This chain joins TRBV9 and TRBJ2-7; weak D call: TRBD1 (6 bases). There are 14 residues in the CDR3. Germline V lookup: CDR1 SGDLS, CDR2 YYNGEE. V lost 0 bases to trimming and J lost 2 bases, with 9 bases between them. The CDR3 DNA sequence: TGTGCCAGCAGCGTAGACAGGGTGGCCTACGAGCAGTACTTC. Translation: CASSVDRVAYEQYF. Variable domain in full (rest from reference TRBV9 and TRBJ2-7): DSGVTQTPKHLITATGQRVTLRCSPRSGDLSVYWYQQSLDQGLQFLIQYYNGEERAKGNILERFSAQQFPDLHSELNLSSLELGDSALYFCASSVDRVAYEQYFGPGTRLTVT.

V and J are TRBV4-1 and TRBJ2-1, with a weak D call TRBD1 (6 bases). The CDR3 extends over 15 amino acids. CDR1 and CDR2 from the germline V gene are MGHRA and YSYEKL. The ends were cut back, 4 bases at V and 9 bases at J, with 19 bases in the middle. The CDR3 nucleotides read TGCGCCAGCAGCCGAGTAGCCGGGATGGACAGTGAGCAGTTCTTC. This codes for CASSRVAGMDSEQFF.

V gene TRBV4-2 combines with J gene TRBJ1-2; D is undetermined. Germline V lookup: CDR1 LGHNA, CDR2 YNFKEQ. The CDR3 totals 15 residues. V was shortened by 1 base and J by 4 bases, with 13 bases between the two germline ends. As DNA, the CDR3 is TGTGCCAGCAGCCAAGGAGGAAAGGGAGTCTATGGCTACACCTTC. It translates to CASSQGGKGVYGYTF.

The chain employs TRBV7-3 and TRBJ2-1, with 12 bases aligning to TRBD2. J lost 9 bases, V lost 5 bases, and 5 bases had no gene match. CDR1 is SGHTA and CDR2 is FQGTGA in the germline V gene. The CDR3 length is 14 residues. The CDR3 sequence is CASSRLAGDLEQFF. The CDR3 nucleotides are TGTGCCAGCAGCCGACTAGCGGGAGACCTTGAGCAGTTCTTC.

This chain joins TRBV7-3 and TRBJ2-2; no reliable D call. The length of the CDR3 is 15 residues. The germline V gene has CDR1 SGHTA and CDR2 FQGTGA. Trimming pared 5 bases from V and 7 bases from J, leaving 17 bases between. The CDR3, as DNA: TGTGCCAGCAGCCCGAGGAACCTATTGGGCGGGGAGCTGTTTTTT. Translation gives CASSPRNLLGGELFF.

CDR3 DNA sequence: TGTGCCAGCACTTTCCGGGGTAACACTGAAGCTTTCTTT. Translating gives CASTFRGNTEAFF. The V gene is TRBV5-4, the J gene TRBJ1-1; D unresolved. The CDR3 extends over 13 amino acids. Germline V gene data show CDR1 as SGHNT and CDR2 as YYREEE (reference sequence). Trimming removed 6 bases from V and 2 bases from J, with 11 bases in between.

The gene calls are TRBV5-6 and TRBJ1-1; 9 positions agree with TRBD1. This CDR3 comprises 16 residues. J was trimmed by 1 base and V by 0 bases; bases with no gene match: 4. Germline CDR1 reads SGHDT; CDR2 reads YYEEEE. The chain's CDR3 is CASSLGGDRANTEAFF. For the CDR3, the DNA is TGTGCCAGCAGCTTGGGTGGGGACAGGGCGAACACTGAAGCTTTCTTT.

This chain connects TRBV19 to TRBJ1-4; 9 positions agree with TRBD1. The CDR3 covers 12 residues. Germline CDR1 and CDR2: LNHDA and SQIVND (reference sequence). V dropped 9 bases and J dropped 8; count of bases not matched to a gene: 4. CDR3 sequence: CASRQGEEKLFF. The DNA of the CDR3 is TGTGCCAGCAGACAGGGGGAAGAAAAACTGTTTTTT.

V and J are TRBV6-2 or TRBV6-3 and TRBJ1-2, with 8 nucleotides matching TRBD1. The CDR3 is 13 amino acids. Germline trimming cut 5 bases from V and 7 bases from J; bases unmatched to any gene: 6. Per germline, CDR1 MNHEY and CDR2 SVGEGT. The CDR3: CASSRDRLGGYTF. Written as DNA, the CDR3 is TGTGCCAGCAGTCGGGACAGGTTAGGTGGCTACACCTTC.

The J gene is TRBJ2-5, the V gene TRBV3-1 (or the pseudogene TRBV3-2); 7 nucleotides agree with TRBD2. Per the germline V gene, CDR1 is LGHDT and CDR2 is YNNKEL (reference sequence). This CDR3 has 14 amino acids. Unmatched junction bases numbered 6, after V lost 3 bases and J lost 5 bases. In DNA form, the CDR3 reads TGTGCCAGCAGCCACTCTGGCGGGGGTGAGACCCAGTACTTC. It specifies CASSHSGGGETQYF.

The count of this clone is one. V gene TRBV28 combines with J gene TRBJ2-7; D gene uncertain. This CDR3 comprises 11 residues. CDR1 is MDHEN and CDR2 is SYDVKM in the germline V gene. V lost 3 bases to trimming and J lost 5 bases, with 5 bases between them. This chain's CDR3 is CASSLRHEQYF. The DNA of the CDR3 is TGTGCCAGCAGTTTGCGTCACGAGCAGTACTTC.

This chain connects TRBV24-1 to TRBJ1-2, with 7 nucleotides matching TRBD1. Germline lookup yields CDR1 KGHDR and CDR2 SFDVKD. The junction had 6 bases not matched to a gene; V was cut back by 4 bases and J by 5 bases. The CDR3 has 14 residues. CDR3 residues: CATSDRQGRYGYTF. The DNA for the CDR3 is TGTGCCACCAGTGACCGACAGGGAAGATATGGCTACACCTTC.

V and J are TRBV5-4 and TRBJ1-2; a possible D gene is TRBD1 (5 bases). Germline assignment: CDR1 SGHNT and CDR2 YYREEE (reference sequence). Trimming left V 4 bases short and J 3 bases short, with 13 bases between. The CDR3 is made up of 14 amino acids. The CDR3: CASSPTTGYYGYTF. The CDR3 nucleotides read TGTGCCAGCAGCCCAACCACAGGATACTATGGCTACACCTTC.

CDR3 sequence (DNA): TGTGCCAGCAGCTTACGGTTCCAAGAGACCCAGTACTTC. It is translated as CASSLRFQETQYF. The chain joins TRBV11-2 to TRBJ2-5; no clear D gene. Germline V gene data show CDR1 as SGHAT and CDR2 as FQNNGV. V lost 2 bases and J lost 1, with 5 bases in between. CDR3 length: 13 residues.

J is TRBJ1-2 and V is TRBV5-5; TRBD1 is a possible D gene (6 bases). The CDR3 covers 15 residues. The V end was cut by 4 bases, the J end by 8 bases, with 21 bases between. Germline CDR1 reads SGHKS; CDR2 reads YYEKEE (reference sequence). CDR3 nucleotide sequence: TGTGCCAGCAGCGTGACAGGAGGTCTGGGTTACGGCTACACCTTC. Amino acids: CASSVTGGLGYGYTF.

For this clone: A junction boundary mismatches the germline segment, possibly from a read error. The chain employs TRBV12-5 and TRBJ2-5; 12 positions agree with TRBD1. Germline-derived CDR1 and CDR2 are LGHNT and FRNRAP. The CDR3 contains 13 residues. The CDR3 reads CASGLGGQGAKNF. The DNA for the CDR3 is TGTGCTAGTGGTTTGGGGGGACAGGGGGCAAAGAACTTC.

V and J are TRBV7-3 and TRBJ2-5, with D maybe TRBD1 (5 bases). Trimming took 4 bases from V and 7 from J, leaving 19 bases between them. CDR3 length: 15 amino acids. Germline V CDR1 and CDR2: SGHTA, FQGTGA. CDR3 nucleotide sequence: TGTGCCAGCAGCTCCCGAGCGACAGTGGCAGGGACCCAGTACTTC. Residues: CASSSRATVAGTQYF.

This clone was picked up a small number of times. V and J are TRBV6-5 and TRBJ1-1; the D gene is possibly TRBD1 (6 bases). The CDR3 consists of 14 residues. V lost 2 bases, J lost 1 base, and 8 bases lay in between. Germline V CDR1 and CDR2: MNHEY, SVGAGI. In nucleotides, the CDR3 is TGTGCCAGCAGTTACCAACAGGGGAACACTGAAGCTTTCTTT. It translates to CASSYQQGNTEAFF.

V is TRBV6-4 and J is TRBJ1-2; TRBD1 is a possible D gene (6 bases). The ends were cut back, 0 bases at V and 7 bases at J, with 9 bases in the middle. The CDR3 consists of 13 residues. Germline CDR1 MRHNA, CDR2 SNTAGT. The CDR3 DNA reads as TGTGCCAGCAGTGACTCACAGGGCTTTGGCTACACCTTC. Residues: CASSDSQGFGYTF.

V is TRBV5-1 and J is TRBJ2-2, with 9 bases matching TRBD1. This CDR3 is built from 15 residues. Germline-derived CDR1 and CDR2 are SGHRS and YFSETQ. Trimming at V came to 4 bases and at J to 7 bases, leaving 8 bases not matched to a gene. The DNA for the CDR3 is TGCGCCAGCAGCAGGACCGGGACAGGGATCGGGGAGCTGTTTTTT. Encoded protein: CASSRTGTGIGELFF.

CDR3 protein: CASSEQGRGLAGYTF. The CDR3 coding sequence is TGTGCCAGCAGTGAACAGGGGCGGGGGTTGGCGGGCTACACCTTC. This chain joins TRBV6-1 and TRBJ1-2; possible D gene TRBD1, 6 bases. V lost 2 bases and J lost 8, with 18 bases in between. Per germline, CDR1 MNHNS and CDR2 SASEGT. The CDR3 runs to 15 residues.

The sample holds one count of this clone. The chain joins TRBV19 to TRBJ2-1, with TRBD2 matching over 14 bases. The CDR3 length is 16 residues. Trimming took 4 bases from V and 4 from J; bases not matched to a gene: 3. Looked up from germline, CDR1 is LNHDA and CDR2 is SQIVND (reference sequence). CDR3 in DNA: TGTGCCAGTAGTAGGACTAGCGGGGGGCTATACAATGAGCAGTTCTTC. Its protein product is CASSRTSGGLYNEQFF.

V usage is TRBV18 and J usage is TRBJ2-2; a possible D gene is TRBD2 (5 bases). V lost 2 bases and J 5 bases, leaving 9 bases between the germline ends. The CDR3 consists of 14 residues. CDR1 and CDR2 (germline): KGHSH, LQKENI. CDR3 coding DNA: TGTGCCAGCTCACCAATCGCGGGTACCGGGGAGCTGTTTTTT. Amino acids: CASSPIAGTGELFF. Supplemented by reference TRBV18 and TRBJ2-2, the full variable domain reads NAGVMQNPRHLVRRRGQEARLRCSPMKGHSHVYWYRQLPEEGLKFMVYLQKENIIDESGMPKERFSAEFPKEGPSILRIQQVVRGDSAAYFCASSPIAGTGELFFGEGSRLTVL.

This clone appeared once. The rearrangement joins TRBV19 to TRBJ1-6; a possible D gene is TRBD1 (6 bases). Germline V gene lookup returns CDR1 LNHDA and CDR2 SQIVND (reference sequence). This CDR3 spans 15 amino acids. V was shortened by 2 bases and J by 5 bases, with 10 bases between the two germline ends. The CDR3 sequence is CASSIIAGDNSPLHF. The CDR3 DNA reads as TGTGCCAGTAGTATAATCGCAGGGGATAATTCACCCCTCCACTTT.

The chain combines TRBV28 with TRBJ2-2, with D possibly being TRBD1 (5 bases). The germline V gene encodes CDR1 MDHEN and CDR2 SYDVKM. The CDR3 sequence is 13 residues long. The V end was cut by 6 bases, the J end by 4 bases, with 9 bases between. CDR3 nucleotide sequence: TGTGCCAGCAGGGCCCAGGGCACCGGGGAGCTGTTTTTT. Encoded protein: CASRAQGTGELFF.